This TCR beta chain was sequenced in a study of cytomegalovirus exposure and HLA in healthy donors. Findings and limits, study-wide: According to a later analysis, TCR clusters from the first cohort tended to co-occur in the 120 or so validation repertoires. Per published reports, the classifier diagnosed cytomegalovirus status with high specificity and sensitivity.

The repertoire was sequenced with immunoSEQ multiplex PCR; TCRdb's copy has only in-frame clones and lacks some. There are under 200,000 clones in the sample; about 90% occur only once, and approximately 2.9% lies in the top ten. Details on this clone: Its antigen is as yet unknown.

CDR3 length: 13 residues. The V end lost 2 bases, the J end lost 10 bases, and 15 bases lay between the germline ends. CDR1 and CDR2 from the germline V gene are SGHDT and YYEEEE. Sequenced material: PBMCs. The chain combines TRBV5-6 with TRBJ1-1, with D unclear. The TCR was taken from a woman aged 18-29 years in good health and CMV-seropositive. The CDR3 spells CASSFRQPEGAFF. In nucleotides, the CDR3 is TGTGCCAGCAGCTTCCGGCAGCCGGAGGGAGCTTTCTTT.